Following are 7 T cell receptor beta chains from one sample sequenced in a study of blood T cell repertoires in COVID-19. The method was immunoSEQ multiplex PCR; TCRdb's version includes in-frame clones alone and lacks a portion of them. The table lists approximately 150,000 clones, about 86% of them singletons, with approximately 4% in the top ten. Sequencing was performed on peripheral blood. These receptors were taken from a woman in her 70s with acute or convalescent COVID-19.

V and J are TRBV6-1 and TRBJ1-2, with a weak D call TRBD1 (6 bases). The CDR3 is 15 amino acids. V gave up 3 bases and J gave up 4 bases, with 15 bases separating them. Germline V lookup: CDR1 MNHNS, CDR2 SASEGT. The CDR3 is CASSDGNRVVYGYTF. CDR3 coding DNA: TGTGCCAGCAGTGATGGGAACAGGGTCGTCTATGGCTACACCTTC.

The chain combines TRBV7-2 with TRBJ2-1, with D tentatively TRBD2 (5 bases). The CDR3 is made up of 13 amino acids. The germline CDR1 and CDR2 sequences are SGHTA and FQGNSA. V dropped 5 bases and J dropped 9 bases, with 14 bases sitting between them. The CDR3 nucleotides are TGTGCCAGCAGCCCACCACCGAGGGTTGAGCAGTTCTTC. Translating gives CASSPPPRVEQFF.

A remark on this clone: The germline gene is not matched at one end of the junction; a read error may be the cause. The V and J genes are TRBV5-6 and TRBJ2-3, with 7 bases identical to TRBD2. The CDR3 is made up of 16 amino acids. The V gene's germline CDR1 is SGHDT and CDR2 YYEEEE. The chain's CDR3 is CASTLGPGGFTDTQYF. The DNA for the CDR3 is TGTGCCAGCACCTTGGGTCCGGGGGGATTCACAGATACGCAGTATTTT.

This rearrangement joins TRBV5-5 to TRBJ2-2, with D uncertain. V shed 0 bases and J shed 1 base, with 7 bases lying between them. The CDR3 extends over 15 amino acids. Per the germline V gene, CDR1 is SGHKS and CDR2 is YYEKEE (reference sequence). The CDR3 is CASSLVPENTGELFF. DNA for the CDR3: TGTGCCAGCAGCTTGGTTCCAGAGAACACCGGGGAGCTGTTTTTT.

This clone was observed a handful of times. V gene TRBV7-3 combines with J gene TRBJ1-1; 9 nucleotides agree with TRBD1. The V gene's germline CDR1 is SGHTA and CDR2 FQGTGA. Trimming cost V 6 bases and J 4 bases; bases outside gene matches: 3. The CDR3 length is 13 residues. The CDR3 sequence is CASRVTGGTEAFF. As DNA, the CDR3 is TGTGCCAGCAGGGTGACAGGGGGCACTGAAGCTTTCTTT. The variable domain in full, with the rest retrieved from reference TRBV7-3 and TRBJ1-1, is GAGVSQTPSNKVTEKGKYVELRCDPISGHTALYWYRQSLGQGPEFLIYFQGTGAADDSGLPNDRFFAVRPEGSVSTLKIQRTERGDSAVYLCASRVTGGTEAFFGQGTRLTVV.

The chain uses TRBV2 and TRBJ1-5; TRBD1 matches at 11 bases. Germline CDR1 SNHLY, CDR2 FYNNEI. This CDR3 spans 15 amino acids. V trimming: 6 bases; J trimming: 5 bases; junction bases outside the gene matches: 6. CDR3 in amino acids: CASSTGTGGYQPQHF. The DNA of the CDR3 is TGTGCCAGCAGCACCGGGACAGGGGGATATCAGCCCCAGCATTTT. Using reference TRBV2 and TRBJ1-5 for the parts outside the CDR3, the full variable domain is EPEVTQTPSHQVTQMGQEVILRCVPISNHLYFYWYRQILGQKVEFLVSFYNNEISEKSEIFDDQFSVERPDGSNFTLKIRSTKLEDSAMYFCASSTGTGGYQPQHFGDGTRLSIL.

This clone was observed a few times. This chain uses TRBV6-2 or TRBV6-3 with TRBJ2-7, with TRBD1 identical over 7 bases. Germline V gene sequence: CDR1 MNHEY, CDR2 SVGEGT. V lost 6 bases and J lost 6; bases outside the gene matches: 5. The CDR3 loop spans 12 amino acids. The CDR3 here is CASSDRVREQYF. CDR3 in DNA: TGTGCCAGCAGCGACAGGGTTCGCGAGCAGTACTTC.